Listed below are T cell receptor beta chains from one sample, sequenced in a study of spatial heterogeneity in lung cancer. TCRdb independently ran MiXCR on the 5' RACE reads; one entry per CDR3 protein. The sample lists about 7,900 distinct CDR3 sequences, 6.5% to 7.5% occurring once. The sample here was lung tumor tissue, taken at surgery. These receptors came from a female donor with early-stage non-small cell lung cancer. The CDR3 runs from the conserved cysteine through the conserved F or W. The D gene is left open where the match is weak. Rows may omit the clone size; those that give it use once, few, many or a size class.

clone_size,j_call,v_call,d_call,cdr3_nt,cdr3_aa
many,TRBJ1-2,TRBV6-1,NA,TGTGCCAGCACCCGAGGACAAATCGGAGGCTACACCTTC,CASTRGQIGGYTF
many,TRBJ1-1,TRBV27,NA,TGTGCCAGCAGGGCGACGGGGACCAGGGCTTTCTTT,CASRATGTRAFF
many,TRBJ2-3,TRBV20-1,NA,TGCAGTGCTAGAGATGAGATAGTTCCAGATACGCAGTATTTT,CSARDEIVPDTQYF
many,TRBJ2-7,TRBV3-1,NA,TGTGCCAGCAGCGTACAGGGTCCCTACGAGCAGTACTTC,CASSVQGPYEQYF
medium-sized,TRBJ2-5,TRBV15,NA,TGTGCCACCAGCAGAGAAGCAGAGGAGACCCAGTACTTC,CATSREAEETQYF
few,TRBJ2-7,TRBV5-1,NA,TGCGCCAGCAGCTTGTTGGACAGAGACTACGAGCAGTACTTC,CASSLLDRDYEQYF
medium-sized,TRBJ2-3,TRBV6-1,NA,TGTGCCAGCAGTGAAGGGGGAGATACGCAGTATTTT,CASSEGGDTQYF
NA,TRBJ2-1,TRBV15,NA,TGTGCCACCAGCAGAGATGGAGGGACAGAGTACAATGAGCAGTTCTTC,CATSRDGGTEYNEQFF
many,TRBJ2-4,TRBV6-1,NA,TGTGCCAGCAGTGAAGTTGGGCAGTTAAAAAACATTCAGTACTTC,CASSEVGQLKNIQYF
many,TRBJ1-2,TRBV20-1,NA,TGCAGTGTTCCGATGACATATGGCTACACCTTC,CSVPMTYGYTF
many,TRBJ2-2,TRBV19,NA,TGTGCCAGTACCCTATGGGGGACCGGGGAGCTGTTTTTT,CASTLWGTGELFF
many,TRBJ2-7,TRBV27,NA,TGTGCCAGCAGTTTGGGCGGGCTGCTGGGGTACGAGCAGTACTTC,CASSLGGLLGYEQYF
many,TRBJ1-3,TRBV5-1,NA,TGCGCCAGCAGCTTGGGACACGTCTCTGGAAACACCATATATTTT,CASSLGHVSGNTIYF
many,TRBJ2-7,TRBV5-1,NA,TGCGCCAGCAGCCAATACAGGGACGGGGGGCAGTACTTC,CASSQYRDGGQYF
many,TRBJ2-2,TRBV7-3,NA,TGTGCCAGCAGCCTACAGTGGGACACCGGGGAGCTGTTTTTT,CASSLQWDTGELFF
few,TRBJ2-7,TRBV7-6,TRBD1,TGTGCCAGCAGCTCGCCGGGGACAGTAAACGAGCAGTACTTC,CASSSPGTVNEQYF
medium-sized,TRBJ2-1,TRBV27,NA,TGTGCCAGCAGTCCCTTGGGGGCCCACAATGAGCAGTTCTTC,CASSPLGAHNEQFF
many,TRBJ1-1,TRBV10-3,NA,TGTGCCATCAGTGATCTTGACCGTCGGGGCACTGAAGCTTTCTTT,CAISDLDRRGTEAFF
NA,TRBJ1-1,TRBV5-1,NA,TGCGCCAGCAGCCATGGATTCGGGGCGATAGGGGATGAAGCTTTCTTT,CASSHGFGAIGDEAFF
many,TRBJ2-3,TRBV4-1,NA,TGCGCCAGCAGCCGGGGGGTAGCGGTCCAGGTCACAGATACGCAGTATTTT,CASSRGVAVQVTDTQYF
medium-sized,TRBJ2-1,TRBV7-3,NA,TGTGCCAGCAGCTTATTGGTCTCCTACAATGAGCAGTTCTTC,CASSLLVSYNEQFF
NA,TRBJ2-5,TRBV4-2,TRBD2,TGTGCCAGCAGCCAAGGTCAAGCGGGAAATCAAGAGACCCAGTACTTC,CASSQGQAGNQETQYF
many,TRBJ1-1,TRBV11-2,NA,TGTGCCAGCACCTTGGACACTGAAGCTTTCTTT,CASTLDTEAFF
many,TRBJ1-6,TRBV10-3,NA,TGTGCCATCAGTGAGAGGGAAGCTTCCTATAATTCACCCCTCCACTTT,CAISEREASYNSPLHF
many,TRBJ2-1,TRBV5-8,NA,TGTGCCAGCAGCCGAGACAATATCAGGGGGGACAATGAGCAGTTCTTC,CASSRDNIRGDNEQFF
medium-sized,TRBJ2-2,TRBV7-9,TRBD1,TGTGCCAGCAGCTCGGGACAGGGGAACACCGGGGAGCTGTTTTTT,CASSSGQGNTGELFF
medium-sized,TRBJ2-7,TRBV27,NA,TGTGCCAGCAGTAGGGGTTTGGGGACACCCTACGAGCAGTACTTC,CASSRGLGTPYEQYF
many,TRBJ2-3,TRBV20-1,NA,TGCAGTGCCAATTCAAGGGGGGCAGATACGCAGTATTTT,CSANSRGADTQYF
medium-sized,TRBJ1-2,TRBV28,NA,TGTGCCAGCAGTTTATCGGGCGGAGTTGGCTATGGCTACACCTTC,CASSLSGGVGYGYTF
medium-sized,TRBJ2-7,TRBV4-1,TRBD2,TGCGCCAGCAGCCAAGGACTAGCGAATACCTACGAGCAGTACTTC,CASSQGLANTYEQYF
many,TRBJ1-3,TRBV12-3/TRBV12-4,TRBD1,TGTGCCAGCAGTTTAGCCTACAGGGGCTCTGGAAACACCATATATTTT,CASSLAYRGSGNTIYF
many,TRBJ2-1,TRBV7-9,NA,TGTGCCAGCAGCCCGGACAGCGTCTACAATGAGCAGTTCTTC,CASSPDSVYNEQFF
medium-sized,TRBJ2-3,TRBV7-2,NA,TGTGCCAGCAGCTTAGGTGTCGGGAGTGGGACAGATACGCAGTATTTT,CASSLGVGSGTDTQYF
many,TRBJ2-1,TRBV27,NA,TGTGCCAGCAGTAGGAGTCCCCCCTCCTACAATGAGCAGTTCTTC,CASSRSPPSYNEQFF
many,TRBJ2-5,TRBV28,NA,TGTGCCAGCAGTTTAAATCCCCAGTACTTC,CASSLNPQYF
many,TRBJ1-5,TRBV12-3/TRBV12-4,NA,TGTGCCAGCAGTTTGAGGATGAGCCAGCCCCAGCATTTT,CASSLRMSQPQHF
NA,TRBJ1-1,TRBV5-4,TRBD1,TGTGCCAGCAGCTTGGGGGACAGGAACACTGAAGCTTTCTTT,CASSLGDRNTEAFF
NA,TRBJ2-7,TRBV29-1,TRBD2,TGCAGCGTTGGGGGAGGGCAGGGTATTCAATCCTACGAGCAGTACTTC,CSVGGGQGIQSYEQYF
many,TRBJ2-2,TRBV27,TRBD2,TGTGCCAGCAGTCTAGCGGGAGGTGCGAACACCGGGGAGCTGTTTTTT,CASSLAGGANTGELFF
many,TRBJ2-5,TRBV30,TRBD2,TGTGCCTGGAGAGCTGCGGGAGGGCGGGAGACCCAGTACTTC,CAWRAAGGRETQYF
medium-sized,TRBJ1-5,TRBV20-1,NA,TGCAGTGCCCTGTCGGTAGGGCCTTATCAGCCCCAGCATTTT,CSALSVGPYQPQHF
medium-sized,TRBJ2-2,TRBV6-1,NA,TGTGCCAGCATTCCAGCGGGTATCACCGGGGAGCTGTTTTTT,CASIPAGITGELFF
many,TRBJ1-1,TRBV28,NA,TGTGCCATTTCGCGTCCCCGAATGAACACTGAAGCTTTCTTT,CAISRPRMNTEAFF
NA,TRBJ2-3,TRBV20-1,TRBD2,TGCAGTGCTAGATCAGGGGATATAGCGGGAGCGACAGATACGCAGTATTTT,CSARSGDIAGATDTQYF
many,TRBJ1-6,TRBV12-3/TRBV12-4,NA,TGTGCCAGCAGTCCACCGGGACCCAATAATTCACCCCTCCACTTT,CASSPPGPNNSPLHF
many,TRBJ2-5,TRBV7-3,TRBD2,TGTGCCAGCAGCACCGCGGGACTAGCCACGGAGACCCAGTACTTC,CASSTAGLATETQYF
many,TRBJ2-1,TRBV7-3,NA,TGTGCCAGCAGCTTAAGATCCTACAATGAGCAGTTCTTC,CASSLRSYNEQFF
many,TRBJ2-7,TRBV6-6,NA,TGTGCCAGCAGTTACCAATACGGGAACTCCTACGAGCAGTACTTC,CASSYQYGNSYEQYF
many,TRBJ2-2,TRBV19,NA,TGTGCCAGTACTGCCGACAGGATCGCCGGGGAGCTGTTTTTT,CASTADRIAGELFF
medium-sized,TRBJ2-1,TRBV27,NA,TGTGCCAGCAGTTTTGGAAGAAGGGAGCAGTTCTTC,CASSFGRREQFF